This TCR beta chain was recorded in a study of blood T cell repertoires in COVID-19. Study information: T cells, B-cell-depleted T cells, or PBMCs provided the cDNA or gDNA that served as material.

Authors' methods: Researchers report that nucleated cell counts were estimated from reference gene primer amplification. TCRdb's table, derived via immunoSEQ multiplex PCR, lists solely in-frame clones and lacks some. V and J calls plus clone size are reproduced from that table; the DNA served to infer D and trimming. The data hold about 200,000 clones, with 65% to 90% observed a single time. Per germline, CDR1 KGHDR and CDR2 SFDVKD. The V and J ends lost 4 bases and 5 bases respectively, with 11 bases between them. The CDR3 is 13 residues long. The clonotype comes from a human donor in a cohort sampled during active COVID-19. Material for sequencing was peripheral blood. The chain employs TRBV24-1 and TRBJ2-7; D is uncertain. Here the CDR3 reads CATSDPVLNEQYF. The CDR3 region has the DNA TGTGCCACCAGTGACCCCGTCCTTAACGAGCAGTACTTC.